This TCR beta chain was recovered during a study of OX40 agonist ivuxolimab in advanced cancers. About the study: Ivuxolimab is an agonistic anti-OX40 (CD134) antibody, and patients were treated with it. Each dose-escalation patient presented with hepatocellular carcinoma, melanoma, renal cell or head and neck cancer.

Baseline, cycle 4 day 1, and cycle 7 day 1 were the blood sampling points. Assay used: immunoSEQ multiplex PCR; TCRdb lists only in-frame clones, some missing. The data show about 68,000 clones, more than 75% seen once. The V gene's germline CDR1 is MDHEN and CDR2 SYDVKM. Trimming pared 3 bases from V and 7 bases from J, leaving 12 bases between. The CDR3 contains 13 residues. This sequence was found in an adult with an advanced solid tumor such as melanoma, head and neck, liver or kidney cancer. This chain joins TRBV28 and TRBJ1-1; D is unclear. The specimen comprised CD4+ or CD8+ T cells sorted from blood, sampled in a trial of the OX40 agonist ivuxolimab. CDR3 sequence reads: CASSLASPREAFF. The CDR3 DNA reads TGTGCCAGCAGTTTGGCATCCCCTCGTGAAGCTTTCTTT.